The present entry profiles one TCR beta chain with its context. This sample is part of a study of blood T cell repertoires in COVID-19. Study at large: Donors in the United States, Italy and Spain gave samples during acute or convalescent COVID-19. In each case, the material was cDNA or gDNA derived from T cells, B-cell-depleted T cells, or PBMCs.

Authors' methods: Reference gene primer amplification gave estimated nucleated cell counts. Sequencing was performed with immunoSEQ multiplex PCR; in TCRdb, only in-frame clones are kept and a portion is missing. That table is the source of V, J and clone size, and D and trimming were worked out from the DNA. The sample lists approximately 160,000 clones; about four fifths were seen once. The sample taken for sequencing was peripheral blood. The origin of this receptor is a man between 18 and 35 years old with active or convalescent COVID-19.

CDR3 DNA sequence: TGTGCCAGCAGCGCAAACAGGGGAGCGGGCTACAATGAGCAGTTCTTC. Protein: CASSANRGAGYNEQFF. The chain carries TRBV2 and TRBJ2-1; TRBD1 might be the D (7 bases). The CDR3 loop spans 16 amino acids. Trimming pared 6 bases from V and 3 bases from J, leaving 18 bases between. Germline-derived CDR1 and CDR2 are SNHLY and FYNNEI.